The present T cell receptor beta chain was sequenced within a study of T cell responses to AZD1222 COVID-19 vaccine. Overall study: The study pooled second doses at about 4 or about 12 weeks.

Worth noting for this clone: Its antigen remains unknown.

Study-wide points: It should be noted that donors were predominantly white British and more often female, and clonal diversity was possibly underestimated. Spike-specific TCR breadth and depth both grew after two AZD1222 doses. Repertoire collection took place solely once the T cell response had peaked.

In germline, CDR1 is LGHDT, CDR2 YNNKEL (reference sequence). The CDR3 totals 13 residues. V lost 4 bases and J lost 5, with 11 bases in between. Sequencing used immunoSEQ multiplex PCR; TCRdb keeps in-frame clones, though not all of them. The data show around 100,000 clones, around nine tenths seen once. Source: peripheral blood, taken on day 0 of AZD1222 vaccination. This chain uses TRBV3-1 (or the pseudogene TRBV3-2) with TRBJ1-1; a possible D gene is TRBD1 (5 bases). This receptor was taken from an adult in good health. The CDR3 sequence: CASSPPGGTEAFF. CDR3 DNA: TGTGCCAGCAGCCCGCCCGGGGGGACTGAAGCTTTCTTT.